This T cell receptor (beta chain) emerged from a study of human T cells and chemical hapten exposure listed by TCRdb under 2021. In the study overall: For sensitization, 2% DPC in acetone was applied to an approximately 2 cm by approximately 2 cm area of upper inner arm skin. Patients additionally received weekly therapeutic DPC doses to the scalp throughout the roughly 25-week study period. Patch testing was done on the upper back using Finn chambers containing 0.01% DPC, and results were scored after 6 days according to International Contact Dermatitis Research Group standards. The patient cohort, mostly female, included alopecia areata with under or over 50% scalp involvement, alopecia totalis and alopecia universalis. Libraries were pooled for sequencing, and per-sample TCR yields varied mainly because of small differences in library volumes within the pool. In alopecia patients, the study followed how the peripheral blood TCR repertoire changed in vivo over primary and secondary sensitization to diphenylcyclopropenone (DPC), a hapten. Blood samples were taken from patients before sensitization (week 0) and at 2, 6 and about 24 weeks after DPC sensitization. Blood for TCR sequencing was provided by twenty-nine alopecia patients at one to four time points (pre-sensitization, 2, 6 and 24 weeks).

V is clipped by 4 bases and J by 0 bases, and the sequence between their germline boundaries is 11 bases long. The CDR3 runs 15 amino acids, cysteine and phenylalanine included. Of the read, only the CDR3 DNA is kept; its 45 bases are in frame from base 1. The germline V gene supplies CDR1 SGDLS and CDR2 YYNGEE. Study-wide conclusions, independent of this receptor: Compared with pre-sensitization or healthy control sets, expanded TCRs formed significantly more large CDR3 similarity clusters, which is consistent with antigen-driven responses. All patients had alopecia, a presumed autoimmune disease, so their immune response might differ from that of healthy individuals. The number of PT1 expanded TCRs positively correlated with patch test score, significant at thresholds 8, 16 and 32 but not 4. DPC sensitization did not change how many TCRs were above 1 in 1000 frequency, and no evidence was found of alterations in global repertoire structure. Repeated subsampling changed both the strength of the expansion versus patch-test correlation and the threshold at which that correlation became significant.

This sample's time point label indicates: patch test 2, 6 weeks after DPC sensitization. The treatment or condition label, as the study defines it: therapeutic diphenylcyclopropenone sensitization with weekly scalp DPC. At each patch-test visit, blood was drawn before the patch test was applied. Patients were eligible if aged 18 to 70, diagnosed with alopecia and judged suitable for DPC therapy, and pregnant patients were excluded. Total RNA was extracted from unfractionated whole blood that had been collected in Tempus Blood RNA tubes. Receptors were amplified or captured by RACE. Sequencing was performed on a NextSeq 500. Library preparation attached unique molecular identifiers to individual cDNA molecules for quantitative, reproducible TCR counting. Both TCR alpha and TCR beta chains were sequenced from each blood RNA sample. The original pipeline was this. A median of around 100,000 TCRs per sample was observed, with a range of about 20,000 to 750,000. The Decombinator software suite was used to annotate the V, J and CDR3 of the TCR reads. For PS versus PT1 abundance plots, all samples were subsampled to the same number of TCRs (28,000). TCRs were defined as expanded if absent before sensitization and observed at least eight times at the 2-week time point. TCRdb reprocessing: public reads trimmed at Q25 with fastp, clones called with MiXCR, in-frame beta chains kept. Entries are consolidated by CDR3 protein sequence, retaining the most common genes and DNA. TCRdb's processing, not the authors', yielded these V and J calls. The sample contains 80,000 to 100,000 distinct CDR3 sequences, about 9.6% of them found a single time. Jointly, the top ten make up approximately 2.2% of the sample.

On this clonotype: No antigen is known for it. Nothing much larger sits one base from this clone, and base qualities are not available.

The rearranged chain carries TRBV9 and TRBJ2-1, and perhaps TRBD2 as D gene, on 6 matching bases. The sequenced sample was whole blood, obtained in connection with sensitization to the hapten diphenylcyclopropenone (DPC). The clonotype was recovered from a woman aged 40 to 55 with alopecia areata. Some clones in this sample may be carry-over from other donors' samples. Here the CDR3 is given as CASSTGLISYNEQFF. The nucleotide sequence reads as follows: TGTGCCAGCAGCACGGGACTTATCTCCTACAATGAGCAGTTCTTC.